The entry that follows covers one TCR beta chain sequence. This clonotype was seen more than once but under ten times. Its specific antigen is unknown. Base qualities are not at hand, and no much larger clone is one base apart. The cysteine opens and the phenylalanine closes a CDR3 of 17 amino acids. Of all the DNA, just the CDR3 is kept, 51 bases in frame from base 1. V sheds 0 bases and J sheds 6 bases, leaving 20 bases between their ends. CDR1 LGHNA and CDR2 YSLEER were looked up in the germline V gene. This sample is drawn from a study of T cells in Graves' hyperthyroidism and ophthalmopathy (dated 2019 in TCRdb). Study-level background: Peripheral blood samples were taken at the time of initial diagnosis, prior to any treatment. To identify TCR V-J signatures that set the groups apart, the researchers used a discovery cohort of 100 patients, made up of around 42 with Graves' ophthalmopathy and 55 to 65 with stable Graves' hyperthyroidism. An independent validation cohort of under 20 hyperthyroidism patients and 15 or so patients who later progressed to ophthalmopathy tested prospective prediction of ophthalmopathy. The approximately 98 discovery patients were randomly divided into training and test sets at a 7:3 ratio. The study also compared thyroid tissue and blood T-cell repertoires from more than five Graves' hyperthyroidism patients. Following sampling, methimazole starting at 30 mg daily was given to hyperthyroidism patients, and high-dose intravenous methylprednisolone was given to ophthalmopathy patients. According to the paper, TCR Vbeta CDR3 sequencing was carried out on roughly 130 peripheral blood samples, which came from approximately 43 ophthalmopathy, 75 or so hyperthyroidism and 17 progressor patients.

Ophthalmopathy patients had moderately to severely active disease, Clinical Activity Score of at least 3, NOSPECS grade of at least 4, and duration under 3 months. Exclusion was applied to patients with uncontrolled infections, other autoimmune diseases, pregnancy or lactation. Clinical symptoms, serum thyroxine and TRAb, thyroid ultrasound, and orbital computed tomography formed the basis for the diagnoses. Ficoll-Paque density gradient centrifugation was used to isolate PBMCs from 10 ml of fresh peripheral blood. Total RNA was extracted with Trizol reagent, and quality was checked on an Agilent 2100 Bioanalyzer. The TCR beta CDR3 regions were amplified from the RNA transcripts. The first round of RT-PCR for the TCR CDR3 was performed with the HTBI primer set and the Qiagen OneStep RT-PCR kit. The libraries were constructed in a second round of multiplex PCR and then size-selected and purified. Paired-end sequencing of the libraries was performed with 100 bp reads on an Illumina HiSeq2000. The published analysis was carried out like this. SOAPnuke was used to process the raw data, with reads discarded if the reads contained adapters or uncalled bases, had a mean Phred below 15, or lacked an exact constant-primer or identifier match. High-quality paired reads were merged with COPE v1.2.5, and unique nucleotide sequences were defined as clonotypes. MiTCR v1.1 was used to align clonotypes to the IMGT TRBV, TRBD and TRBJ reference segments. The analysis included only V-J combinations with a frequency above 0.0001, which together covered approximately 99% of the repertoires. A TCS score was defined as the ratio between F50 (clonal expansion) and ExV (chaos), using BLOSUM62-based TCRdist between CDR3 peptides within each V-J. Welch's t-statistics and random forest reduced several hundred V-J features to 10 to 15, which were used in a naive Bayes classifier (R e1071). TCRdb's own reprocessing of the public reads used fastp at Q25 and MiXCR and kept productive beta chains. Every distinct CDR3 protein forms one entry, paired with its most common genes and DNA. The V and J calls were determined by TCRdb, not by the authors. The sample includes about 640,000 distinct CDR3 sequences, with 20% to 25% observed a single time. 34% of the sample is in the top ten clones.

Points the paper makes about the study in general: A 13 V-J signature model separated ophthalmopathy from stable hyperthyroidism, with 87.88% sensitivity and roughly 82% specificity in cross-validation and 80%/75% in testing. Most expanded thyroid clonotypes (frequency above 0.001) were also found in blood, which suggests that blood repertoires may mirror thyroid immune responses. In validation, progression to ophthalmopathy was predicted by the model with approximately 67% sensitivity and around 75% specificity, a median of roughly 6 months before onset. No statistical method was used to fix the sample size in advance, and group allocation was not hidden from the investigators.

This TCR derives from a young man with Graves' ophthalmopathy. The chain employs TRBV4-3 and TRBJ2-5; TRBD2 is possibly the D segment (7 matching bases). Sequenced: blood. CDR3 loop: CASSQDGGAGVRQTQYF. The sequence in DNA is TGCGCCAGCAGCCAAGATGGGGGGGCGGGGGTTCGGCAGACCCAGTACTTC.